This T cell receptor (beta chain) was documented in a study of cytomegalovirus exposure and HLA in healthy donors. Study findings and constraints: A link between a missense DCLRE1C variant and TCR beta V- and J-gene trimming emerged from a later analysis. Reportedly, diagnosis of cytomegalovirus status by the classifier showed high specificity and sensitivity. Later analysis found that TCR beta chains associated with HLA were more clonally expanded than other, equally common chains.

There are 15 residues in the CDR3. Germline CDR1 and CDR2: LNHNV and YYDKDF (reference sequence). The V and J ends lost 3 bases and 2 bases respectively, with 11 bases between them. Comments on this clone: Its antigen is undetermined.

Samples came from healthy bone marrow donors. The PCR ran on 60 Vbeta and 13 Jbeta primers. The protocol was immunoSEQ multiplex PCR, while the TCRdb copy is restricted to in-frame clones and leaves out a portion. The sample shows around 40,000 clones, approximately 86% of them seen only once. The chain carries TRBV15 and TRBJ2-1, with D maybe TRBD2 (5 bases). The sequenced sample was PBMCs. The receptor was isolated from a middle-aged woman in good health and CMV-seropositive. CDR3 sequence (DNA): TGTGCCACCAGCAGCCCGCCGCGGGCCTACAATGAGCAGTTCTTC. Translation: CATSSPPRAYNEQFF.